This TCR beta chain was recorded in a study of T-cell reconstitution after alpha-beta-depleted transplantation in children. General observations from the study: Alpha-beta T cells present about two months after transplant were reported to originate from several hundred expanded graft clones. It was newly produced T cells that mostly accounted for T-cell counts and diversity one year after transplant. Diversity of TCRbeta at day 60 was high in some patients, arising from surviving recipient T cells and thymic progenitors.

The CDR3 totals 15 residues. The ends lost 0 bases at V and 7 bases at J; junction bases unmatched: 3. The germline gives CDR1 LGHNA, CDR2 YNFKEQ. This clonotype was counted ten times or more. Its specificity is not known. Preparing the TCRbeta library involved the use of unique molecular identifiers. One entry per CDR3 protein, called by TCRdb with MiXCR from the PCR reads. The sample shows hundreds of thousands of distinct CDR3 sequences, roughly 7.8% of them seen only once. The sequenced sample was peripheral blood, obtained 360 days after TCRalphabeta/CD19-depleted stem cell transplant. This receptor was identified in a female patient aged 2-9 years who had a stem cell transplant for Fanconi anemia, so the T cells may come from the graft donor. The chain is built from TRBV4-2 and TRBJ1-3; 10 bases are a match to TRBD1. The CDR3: CASSQEPGQGNTIYF. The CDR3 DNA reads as TGTGCCAGCAGCCAAGAACCGGGACAGGGGAACACCATATATTTT.